This T cell receptor beta chain originates from a study of shared clonotypes between healthy human individuals. Each PCR replicate run on unsorted PBMC took in about 300 ng DNA, tens of thousands of T cell genomes. Profiled with immunoSEQ multiplex PCR; TCRdb holds only in-frame clones, not every one. The table includes about half a million clones, around 73% detected once. The study, taken as a whole, reports: Enrolling few donors narrowed the genetic and exposure-history diversity that was represented.

The CDR3 consists of 15 residues. The V and J ends lost 3 bases and 1 base respectively, with 12 bases between them. CDR1 is MGHRA, CDR2 YSYEKL, per germline. About this clone itself: Its matching antigen is unknown.

The TCR was taken from a woman aged 35 to 49 in good health. Some clones in this sample may be carry-over from other donors' samples. Sequences were obtained from PBMCs. This chain joins TRBV4-1 and TRBJ1-2; D is possibly TRBD1 (6 bases). CDR3 amino acids: CASSHPGALNYGYTF. CDR3 DNA: TGCGCCAGCAGCCACCCAGGGGCGCTTAACTATGGCTACACCTTC.